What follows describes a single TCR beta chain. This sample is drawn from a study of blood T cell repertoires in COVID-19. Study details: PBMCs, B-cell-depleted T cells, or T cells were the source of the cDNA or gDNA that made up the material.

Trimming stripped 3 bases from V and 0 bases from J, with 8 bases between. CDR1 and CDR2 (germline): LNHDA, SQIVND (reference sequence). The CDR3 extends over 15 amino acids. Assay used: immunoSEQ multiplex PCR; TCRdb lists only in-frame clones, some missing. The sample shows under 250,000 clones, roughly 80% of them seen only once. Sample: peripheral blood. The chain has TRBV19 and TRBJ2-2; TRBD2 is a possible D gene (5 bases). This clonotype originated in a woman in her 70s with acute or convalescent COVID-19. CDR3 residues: CASSIRGSNTGELFF. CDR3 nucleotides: TGTGCCAGTAGTATCCGGGGTTCGAACACCGGGGAGCTGTTTTTT.